The clone carrying this T cell receptor (beta chain) was detected once. Distinct nucleotide sequences in the sample also encode this CDR3. The sample is drawn from a study of blood T cell repertoires in COVID-19. CDR1 is SGDLS and CDR2 is YYNGEE in the germline V gene. The CDR3 runs 16 residues. J was trimmed by 1 base and V by 0 bases; bases with no gene match: 2. The protocol was immunoSEQ multiplex PCR, while the TCRdb copy is restricted to in-frame clones and leaves out a portion. The top ten clones hold 1.9% of a sample with a few hundred thousand clones, about 83% of them seen once. The sequenced sample consisted of peripheral blood. This clonotype originated in a man under 40 who had recovered from COVID-19. The V call is TRBV9, the J call TRBJ2-5, with TRBD2 identical over 11 bases. CDR3 coding DNA: TGTGCCAGCAGCGTAGGGCTAGCGGGGGGCCAAGAGACCCAGTACTTC. This translates into CASSVGLAGGQETQYF.